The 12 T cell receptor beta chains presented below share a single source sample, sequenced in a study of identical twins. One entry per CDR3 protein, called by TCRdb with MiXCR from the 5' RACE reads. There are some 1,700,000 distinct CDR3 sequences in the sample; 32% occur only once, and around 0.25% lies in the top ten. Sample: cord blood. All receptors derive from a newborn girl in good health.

The CDR3 here is CASSLERDLGPGANVLTF. The CDR3 DNA is TGTGCCAGCAGTTTAGAGCGGGACCTAGGACCTGGGGCCAACGTCCTGACTTTC. The V call is TRBV28, the J call TRBJ2-6; 7 positions match TRBD2. In germline, CDR1 is MDHEN, CDR2 SYDVKM. J lost 2 bases, V lost 2 bases, and 9 bases had no gene match. CDR3 length: 18 amino acids.

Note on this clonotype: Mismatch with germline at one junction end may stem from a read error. For the CDR3, the DNA is TGCGCCAACAGCCGGAACAAGCACTTAACCTACGAGCAGTACTTC. The encoded protein is CANSRNKHLTYEQYF. This sequence joins TRBV5-1 and TRBJ2-7; D gene uncertain. Germline CDR1 SGHRS, CDR2 YFSETQ. The CDR3 has 15 amino acids.

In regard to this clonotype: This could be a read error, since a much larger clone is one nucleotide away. The CDR3, as DNA: TGTGCCGGCAGTGAAGCTAGCGGCTACGAGCAGTACTTC. Its protein is CAGSEASGYEQYF. The chain recombines TRBV2 with TRBJ2-5, with 7 bases fitting TRBD2. TRBJ2-7 matches the DNA end more closely, so the J call is doubtful. The CDR3 loop spans 13 amino acids. The germline V gene has CDR1 SNHLY and CDR2 FYNNEI.

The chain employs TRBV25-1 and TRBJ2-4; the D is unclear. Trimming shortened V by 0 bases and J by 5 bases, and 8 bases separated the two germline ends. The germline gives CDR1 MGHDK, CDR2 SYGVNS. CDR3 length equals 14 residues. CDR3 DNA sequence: TGTGCCAGCAGTGAATATAGCATCCAAAACATTCAGTACTTC. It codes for CASSEYSIQNIQYF.

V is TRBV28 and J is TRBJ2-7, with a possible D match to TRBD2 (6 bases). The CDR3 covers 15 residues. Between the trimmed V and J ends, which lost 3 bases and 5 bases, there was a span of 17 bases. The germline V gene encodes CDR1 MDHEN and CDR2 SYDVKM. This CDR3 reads CASSFLGLPSNEQYF. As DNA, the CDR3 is TGTGCCAGCAGTTTCCTGGGACTTCCCTCGAACGAGCAGTACTTC.

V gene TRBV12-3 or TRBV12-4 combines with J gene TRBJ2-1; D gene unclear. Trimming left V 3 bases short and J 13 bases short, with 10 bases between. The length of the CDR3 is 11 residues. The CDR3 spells CASSLVSGQFF. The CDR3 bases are TGTGCCAGCAGTTTGGTGTCAGGACAGTTCTTC.

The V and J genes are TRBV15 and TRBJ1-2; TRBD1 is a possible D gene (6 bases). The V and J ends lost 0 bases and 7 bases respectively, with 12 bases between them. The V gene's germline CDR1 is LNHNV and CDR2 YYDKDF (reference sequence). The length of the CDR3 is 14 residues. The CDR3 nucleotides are TGTGCCACCAGCAGAGAACTAACGGGGGCTGGCTACACCTTC. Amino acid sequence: CATSRELTGAGYTF.

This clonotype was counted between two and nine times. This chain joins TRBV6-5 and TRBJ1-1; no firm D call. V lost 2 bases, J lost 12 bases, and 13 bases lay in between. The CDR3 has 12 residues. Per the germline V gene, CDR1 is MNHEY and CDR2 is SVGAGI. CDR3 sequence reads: CASSYGRQRTFF. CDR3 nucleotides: TGTGCCAGCAGTTACGGGCGCCAAAGGACTTTCTTT.

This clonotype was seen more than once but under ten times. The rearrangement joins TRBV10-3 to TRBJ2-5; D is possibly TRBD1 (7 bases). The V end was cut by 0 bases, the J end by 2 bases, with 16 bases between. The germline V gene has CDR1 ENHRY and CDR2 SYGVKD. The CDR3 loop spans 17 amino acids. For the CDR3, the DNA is TGTGCCATCAGTGAGTCCAGACCGACAGGGAGGCAAGAGACCCAGTACTTC. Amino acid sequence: CAISESRPTGRQETQYF.

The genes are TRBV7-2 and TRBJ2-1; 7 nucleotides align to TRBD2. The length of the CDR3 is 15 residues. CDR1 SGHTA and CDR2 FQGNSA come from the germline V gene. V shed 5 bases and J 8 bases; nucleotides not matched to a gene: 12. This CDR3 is CASSPRRLASDEQFF. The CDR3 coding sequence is TGTGCCAGCAGCCCCCGGAGACTAGCAAGTGATGAGCAGTTCTTC.

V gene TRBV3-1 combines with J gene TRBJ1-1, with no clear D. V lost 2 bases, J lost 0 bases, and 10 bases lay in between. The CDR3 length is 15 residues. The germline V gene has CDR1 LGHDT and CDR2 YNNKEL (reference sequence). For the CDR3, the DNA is TGTGCCAGCAGCCAATCAGCCGTCATGAACACTGAAGCTTTCTTT. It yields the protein CASSQSAVMNTEAFF.

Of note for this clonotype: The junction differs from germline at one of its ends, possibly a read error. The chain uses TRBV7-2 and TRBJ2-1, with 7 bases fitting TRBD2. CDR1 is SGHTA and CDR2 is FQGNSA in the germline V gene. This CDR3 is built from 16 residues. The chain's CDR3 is CTSSLVGGSSYNGQFF. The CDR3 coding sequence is TGTACCAGCAGCTTAGTAGGCGGGAGCTCCTACAATGGGCAGTTCTTC.